Listed below are T cell receptor beta chains from one sample, sequenced in a study of identical twins. TCRdb re-derived calls from the 5' RACE reads in MiXCR, one entry per CDR3 protein. In the table there are roughly 290,000 distinct CDR3 sequences, over 8.5% of which are singletons. Another study also made use of these data, one on yellow fever vaccine responses in identical twins.

The sequenced sample consisted of CD8+ T cells sorted from blood. The receptors shown here come from a woman aged 18-29 years in good health. The CDR3 runs from the conserved cysteine through the conserved F or W. The D gene is left open where the match is weak. Size tells how often a clone was seen (once, few, many) or the class of an expanded clone, and some rows leave it out.

J gene,V gene,clone size,D gene,CDR3 protein,CDR3 DNA
TRBJ1-5,TRBV6-5,many,.,CASGGRNQPQHF,TGTGCCAGCGGGGGGCGGAATCAGCCCCAGCATTTT
TRBJ2-2,TRBV2,many,TRBD2,CASSDSGTSGLDTGELFF,TGTGCCAGCAGTGACTCCGGGACTAGCGGATTAGACACCGGGGAGCTGTTTTTT
TRBJ2-1,TRBV6-2/TRBV6-3,few,.,CASSPLNEQFF,TGTGCCAGCAGCCCCCTGAATGAGCAGTTCTTC
TRBJ2-1,TRBV2,.,TRBD1,CASRDRAYNEQFF,TGTGCCAGCCGGGACAGGGCTTACAATGAGCAGTTCTTC
TRBJ2-1,TRBV18,.,.,CASSPDTNEQFF,TGTGCCAGCTCCCCCGACACTAATGAGCAGTTCTTC
TRBJ2-7,TRBV9,few,TRBD2,CASSALAGPSYEQYF,TGTGCCAGCAGCGCCTTAGCGGGACCGTCCTACGAGCAGTACTTC
TRBJ2-1,TRBV9,.,.,CASSVGYEQFF,TGTGCCAGCAGCGTAGGGTATGAGCAGTTCTTC
TRBJ1-2,TRBV7-8,.,TRBD1,CASSLRDRGEVDYGYTF,TGTGCCAGCAGCTTACGGGACAGGGGAGAAGTGGACTATGGCTACACCTTC
TRBJ2-2,TRBV28,.,.,CASSLTETGGELFF,TGTGCCAGCAGTCTTACCGAGACGGGCGGGGAGCTGTTTTTT
TRBJ1-2,TRBV5-1,few,.,CASSLDITTEDGYTF,TGCGCCAGCAGCTTGGATATAACGACAGAGGATGGCTACACCTTC
TRBJ2-3,TRBV11-2,many,TRBD2,CASSLGPSGTLATDTQYF,TGTGCCAGCAGCTTAGGCCCTAGCGGGACGTTAGCGACAGATACGCAGTATTTT
TRBJ2-7,TRBV20-1,.,.,CSARDQSGPSYEQYF,TGCAGTGCTAGAGATCAAAGCGGGCCCTCCTACGAGCAGTACTTC
TRBJ1-2,TRBV7-2,.,TRBD1,CASSVWTGGEGYTF,TGTGCCAGCAGCGTATGGACAGGGGGCGAAGGCTACACCTTC
TRBJ2-7,TRBV4-3,.,.,CASSQDSGASYEQYF,TGCGCCAGCAGCCAAGACTCGGGAGCCTCCTACGAGCAGTACTTC
TRBJ2-1,TRBV11-2,many,.,CASSHDPNNEQFF,TGTGCCAGCAGTCATGACCCGAACAATGAGCAGTTCTTC
TRBJ2-1,TRBV11-3,few,TRBD2,CASSSLTSGSYNEQFF,TGTGCCAGCAGCTCTCTAACTAGCGGCAGCTACAATGAGCAGTTCTTC
TRBJ2-4,TRBV4-3,few,.,CASSQELLGQKNIQYF,TGCGCCAGCAGCCAAGAACTTCTCGGACAGAAAAACATTCAGTACTTC
TRBJ2-1,TRBV18,.,TRBD2,CASSPKTSGGPYNEQFF,TGTGCCAGCTCACCAAAGACTAGCGGGGGCCCTTACAATGAGCAGTTCTTC
TRBJ2-3,TRBV27,many,.,CASSLIGDSTDTQYF,TGTGCCAGCAGTTTGATCGGAGACAGCACAGATACGCAGTATTTT
TRBJ2-5,TRBV11-2,few,.,CASSFGKETQYF,TGTGCCAGCAGCTTCGGGAAGGAGACCCAGTACTTC
TRBJ2-3,TRBV27,.,.,CASSAKGTDTQYF,TGTGCCAGCAGTGCAAAGGGCACAGATACGCAGTATTTT
TRBJ2-7,TRBV20-1,.,TRBD2,CSASDTSGIYEQYF,TGCAGTGCTAGCGATACTAGCGGGATCTACGAGCAGTACTTC
TRBJ2-2,TRBV18,many,TRBD2,CASSPPISGSAGELFF,TGTGCCAGCTCACCACCGATCAGCGGGAGCGCCGGGGAGCTGTTTTTT
TRBJ2-5,TRBV27,.,TRBD1,CASSPQGARQETQYF,TGTGCCAGCAGTCCGCAGGGGGCCAGACAAGAGACCCAGTACTTC
TRBJ2-3,TRBV28,many,.,CASSFSGARNTQYF,TGTGCCAGCAGTTTTTCGGGGGCCCGGAATACGCAGTATTTT
TRBJ2-1,TRBV2,few,TRBD1,CASSESETGQNEQFF,TGTGCCAGCAGTGAATCCGAGACAGGGCAGAATGAGCAGTTCTTC
TRBJ2-7,TRBV6-2/TRBV6-3,many,.,CASSYSVAPYEQYF,TGTGCCAGCAGTTACTCGGTGGCACCCTACGAGCAGTACTTC
TRBJ2-7,TRBV7-8,.,TRBD2,CASSSSGTSGVYYEQYF,TGTGCCAGCAGCTCCTCCGGGACTAGCGGGGTATACTACGAGCAGTACTTC
TRBJ1-1,TRBV20-1,many,.,CSARDLPGANTEAFF,TGCAGTGCTAGAGACTTGCCAGGGGCTAACACTGAAGCTTTCTTT
TRBJ2-7,TRBV18,.,TRBD1,CASSPPPDRGEDEQYF,TGTGCCAGCTCACCCCCCCCTGACAGGGGTGAGGACGAGCAGTACTTC
TRBJ2-1,TRBV6-1,few,.,CASQRTAYNEQFF,TGTGCCAGCCAAAGGACAGCCTACAATGAGCAGTTCTTC
TRBJ2-1,TRBV4-1,.,TRBD2,CASSQDPPLAGDYNEQFF,TGCGCCAGCAGCCAAGACCCTCCTCTAGCGGGAGACTACAATGAGCAGTTCTTC
TRBJ2-3,TRBV12-3/TRBV12-4,.,TRBD2,CTSSSGLAGAALTDTQYF,TGTACCAGCAGTTCCGGACTAGCGGGAGCCGCCCTCACAGATACGCAGTATTTT
TRBJ2-1,TRBV15,many,TRBD1,CATSGDSSYNEQFF,TGTGCCACCAGCGGGGACAGTTCCTACAATGAGCAGTTCTTC
TRBJ2-2,TRBV29-1,few,TRBD1,CSVEVRGQLNTGELFF,TGCAGCGTTGAAGTTCGGGGACAGTTGAACACCGGGGAGCTGTTTTTT
TRBJ2-7,TRBV4-3,.,TRBD2,CASSQDASGSWYEQYF,TGCGCCAGCAGCCAAGACGCGAGCGGGAGTTGGTACGAGCAGTACTTC
TRBJ1-6,TRBV27,few,TRBD1,CASRWTGENSPLHF,TGTGCCAGCAGGTGGACAGGCGAAAATTCACCCCTCCACTTT
TRBJ2-1,TRBV9,.,TRBD2,CASSVGGGSDNEQFF,TGTGCCAGCAGCGTAGGCGGCGGGAGCGACAATGAGCAGTTCTTC
TRBJ2-1,TRBV9,many,TRBD1,CASSPGTGLREQFF,TGTGCCAGCAGCCCAGGGACAGGCTTAAGGGAGCAGTTCTTC
TRBJ2-5,TRBV29-1,.,.,CSVDGSGNQETQYF,TGCAGCGTTGACGGCTCGGGGAACCAAGAGACCCAGTACTTC
TRBJ1-1,TRBV7-2,few,.,CASSLFLLGASEAFF,TGTGCCAGCAGCTTATTCTTGTTGGGGGCATCTGAAGCTTTCTTT
TRBJ2-1,TRBV7-9,.,.,CASSSPGDSYNEQFF,TGTGCCAGCAGCTCCCCGGGGGACTCCTACAATGAGCAGTTCTTC
TRBJ1-2,TRBV15,.,.,CATSRDHSPYGYTF,TGTGCCACCAGCAGAGATCACAGCCCCTATGGCTACACCTTC
TRBJ2-3,TRBV11-1,few,TRBD1,CASSLIAGGEFLSTDTQYF,TGTGCCAGCAGCTTAATCGCAGGGGGCGAGTTCCTGAGCACAGATACGCAGTATTTT
TRBJ2-1,TRBV6-2/TRBV6-3,.,.,CASTGPPTEQFF,TGTGCCAGCACGGGACCCCCTACTGAGCAGTTCTTC
TRBJ2-7,TRBV7-8,.,.,CASSAVIYEQYF,TGTGCCAGCAGCGCGGTGATCTACGAGCAGTACTTC
TRBJ2-7,TRBV29-1,many,TRBD2,CSAILGTTHYEQYF,TGCAGCGCCATCTTAGGGACTACCCACTACGAGCAGTACTTC
TRBJ2-6,TRBV28,.,.,CASSQGRGSGANVLTF,TGTGCCAGCAGTCAGGGACGTGGCTCTGGGGCCAACGTCCTGACTTTC
TRBJ2-7,TRBV4-1,.,TRBD1,CASSQGDRVYEQYF,TGCGCCAGCAGCCAAGGGGACAGAGTTTACGAGCAGTACTTC
TRBJ2-2,TRBV4-3,.,TRBD2,CASSPGGADHRELFF,TGCGCCAGCAGCCCCGGGGGGGCGGACCACCGGGAGCTGTTTTTT
TRBJ2-1,TRBV7-6,few,TRBD2,CASSFKGLAGVDEQFF,TGTGCCAGCAGCTTCAAGGGACTAGCGGGAGTCGATGAGCAGTTCTTC
TRBJ2-1,TRBV6-1,.,TRBD2,CASSVTSEYNEQFF,TGTGCCAGCAGTGTGACTAGCGAGTACAATGAGCAGTTCTTC
TRBJ2-7,TRBV29-1,many,.,CSVGGSRYEQYF,TGCAGCGTTGGAGGATCGAGATACGAGCAGTACTTC
TRBJ2-2,TRBV4-2,many,TRBD1,CASSQGEDRAENTGELFF,TGTGCCAGCAGCCAAGGGGAGGACAGGGCCGAGAACACCGGGGAGCTGTTTTTT
TRBJ2-7,TRBV19,.,.,CASRVLPYEQYF,TGTGCCAGTCGAGTACTCCCCTACGAGCAGTACTTC